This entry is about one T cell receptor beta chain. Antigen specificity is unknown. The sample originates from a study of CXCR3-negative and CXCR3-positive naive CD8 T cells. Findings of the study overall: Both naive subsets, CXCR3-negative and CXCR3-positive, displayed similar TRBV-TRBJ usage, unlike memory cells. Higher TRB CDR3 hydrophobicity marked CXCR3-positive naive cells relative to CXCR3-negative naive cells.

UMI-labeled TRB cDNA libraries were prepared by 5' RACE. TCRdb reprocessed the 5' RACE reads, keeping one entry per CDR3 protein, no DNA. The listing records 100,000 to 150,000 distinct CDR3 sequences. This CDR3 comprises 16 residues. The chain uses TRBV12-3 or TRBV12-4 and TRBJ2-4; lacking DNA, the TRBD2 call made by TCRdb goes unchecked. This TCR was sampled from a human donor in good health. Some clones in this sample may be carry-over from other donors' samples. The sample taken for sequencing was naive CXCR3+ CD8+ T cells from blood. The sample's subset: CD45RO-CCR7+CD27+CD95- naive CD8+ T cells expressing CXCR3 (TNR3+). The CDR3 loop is CASSLGGSGRRNIQYF.